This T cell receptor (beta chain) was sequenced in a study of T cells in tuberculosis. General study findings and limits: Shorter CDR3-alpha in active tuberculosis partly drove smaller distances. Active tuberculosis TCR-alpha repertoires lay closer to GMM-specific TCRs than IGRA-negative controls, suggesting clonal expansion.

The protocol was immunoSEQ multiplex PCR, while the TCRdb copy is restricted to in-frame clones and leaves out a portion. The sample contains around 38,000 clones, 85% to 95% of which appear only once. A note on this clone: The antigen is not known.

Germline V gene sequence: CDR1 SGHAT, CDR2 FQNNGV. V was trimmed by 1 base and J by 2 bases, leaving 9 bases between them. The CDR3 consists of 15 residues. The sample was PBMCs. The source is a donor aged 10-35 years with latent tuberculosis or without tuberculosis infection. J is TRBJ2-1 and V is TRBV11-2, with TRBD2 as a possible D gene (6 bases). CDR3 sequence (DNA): TGTGCCAGCAGCTTAGTCCCTAGCGCCTACAATGAGCAGTTCTTC. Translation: CASSLVPSAYNEQFF.